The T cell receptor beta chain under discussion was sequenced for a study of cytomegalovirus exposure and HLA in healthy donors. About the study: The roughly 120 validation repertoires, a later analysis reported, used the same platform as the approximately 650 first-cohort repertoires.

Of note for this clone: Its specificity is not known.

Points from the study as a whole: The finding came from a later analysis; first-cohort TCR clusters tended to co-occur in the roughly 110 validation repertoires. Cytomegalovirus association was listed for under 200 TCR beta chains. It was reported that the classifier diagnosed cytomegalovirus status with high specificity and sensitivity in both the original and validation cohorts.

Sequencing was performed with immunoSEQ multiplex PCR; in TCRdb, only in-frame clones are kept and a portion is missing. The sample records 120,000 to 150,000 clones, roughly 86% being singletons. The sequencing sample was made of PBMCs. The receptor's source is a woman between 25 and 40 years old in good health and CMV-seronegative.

CDR3: CASSPGLGPGELFF. In DNA, the CDR3 is TGCGCCAGCAGCCCGGGATTGGGTCCCGGGGAGCTGTTTTTT. The chain links TRBV5-1 to TRBJ2-2; the D gene is possibly TRBD2 (5 bases). Trimming pared 4 bases from V and 6 bases from J, leaving 13 bases between. This CDR3 comprises 14 residues. Germline assignment: CDR1 SGHRS and CDR2 YFSETQ.